A single sample is the source of the 17 T cell receptor beta chains below, sequenced in a study of long-term antiretroviral therapy in people with HIV. Investigators performed immunoSEQ version v3.0 at survey level. The assay was immunoSEQ multiplex PCR, and TCRdb's table has in-frame clones only and misses some. The sample lists approximately 25,000 clones; roughly 80% were seen once. This specimen was unsorted PBMCs, taken 0.8 years before starting antiretroviral therapy. Receptor source: a man aged 18 to 35 with HIV.

The genes are TRBV7-2 and TRBJ2-7, with 11 bases lining up with TRBD2. V shed 5 bases and J 4 bases; nucleotides not matched to a gene: 7. The CDR3 length is 15 residues. The germline CDR1 and CDR2 sequences are SGHTA and FQGNSA. Here the CDR3 reads CASSPGLAVTYEQYF. As DNA, the CDR3 is TGTGCCAGCAGCCCGGGACTAGCGGTGACTTACGAGCAGTACTTC. The full variable domain, its missing parts supplied by reference TRBV7-2 and TRBJ2-7, is GAGVSQSPSNKVTEKGKDVELRCDPISGHTALYWYRQSLGQGLEFLIYFQGNSAPDKSGLPSDRFSAERTGGSVSTLTIQRTQQEDSAVYLCASSPGLAVTYEQYFGPGTRLTVT.

The chain carries TRBV6-1 and TRBJ2-7; tentatively, D is TRBD2 (7 bases). V was trimmed by 2 bases and J by 4 bases, leaving 12 bases between them. The germline gives CDR1 MNHNS, CDR2 SASEGT. This CDR3 has 14 amino acids. CDR3: CASSEIGGRYEQYF. The DNA of the CDR3 is TGTGCCAGCAGTGAAATCGGGGGGCGTTACGAGCAGTACTTC.

The genes are TRBV19 and TRBJ1-3, with 10 bases aligning to TRBD1. V trimming: 1 base; J trimming: 5 bases; junction bases outside the gene matches: 8. The CDR3 sequence is 17 residues long. CDR1 is LNHDA, CDR2 SQIVND, per germline (reference sequence). CDR3 in DNA: TGTGCCAGTAGTATAGGTCTGGGACAGGGGTATAGAAACACCATATATTTT. Translating it yields CASSIGLGQGYRNTIYF.

This sequence joins TRBV7-9 and TRBJ1-1; TRBD1 matches 11 bases. The CDR3 extends over 15 amino acids. Looked up from germline, CDR1 is SEHNR and CDR2 is FQNEAQ (reference sequence). V dropped 2 bases and J dropped 5; count of bases not matched to a gene: 4. The CDR3 is CASSLMGQGGTEAFF. CDR3 DNA sequence: TGTGCCAGCAGCTTAATGGGACAGGGGGGAACTGAAGCTTTCTTT.

The rearrangement uses TRBV9 and TRBJ1-1; 9 bases are a match to TRBD1. Germline V gene sequence: CDR1 SGDLS, CDR2 YYNGEE. CDR3 length equals 17 residues. After removal of 4 bases from V and 5 bases from J, the junction contained 15 bases not matched to a gene. CDR3 DNA: TGTGCCAGCAGCTCCCGCCCCCTACAGGGGGCGAGGACTGAAGCTTTCTTT. It codes for CASSSRPLQGARTEAFF.

This sequence joins TRBV27 and TRBJ1-3; D ambiguous. The CDR3 contains 14 residues. The ends were cut back, 5 bases at V and 2 bases at J, with 10 bases in the middle. Per germline, CDR1 MNHEY and CDR2 SMNVEV (reference sequence). CDR3 nucleotides: TGTGCCAGCAGTATCAGGAGAGCTGGAAACACCATATATTTT. Translating it yields CASSIRRAGNTIYF.

This chain links TRBV7-9 with TRBJ2-1; no reliable D call. Deletions cut 8 bases from V and 4 bases from J, with 12 bases between. Germline lookup yields CDR1 SEHNR and CDR2 FQNEAQ (reference sequence). CDR3 length: 13 amino acids. CDR3 nucleotide sequence: TGTGCCAGCCCTCTCCCGAAATACAATGAGCAGTTCTTC. This codes for CASPLPKYNEQFF.

The V call is TRBV6-1, the J call TRBJ2-7; TRBD2 matches 9 bases. The CDR3 length is 15 residues. V lost 4 bases, J lost 0 bases, and 4 bases stayed unmatched. Germline CDR1 is MNHNS and CDR2 is SASEGT. CDR3 sequence: CASSAGGGDSYEQYF. The CDR3 nucleotides are TGTGCCAGCAGTGCCGGCGGGGGGGACTCCTACGAGCAGTACTTC.

The chain employs TRBV28 and TRBJ2-1; TRBD2 matches 11 bases. The CDR3 has 18 residues. Per germline, CDR1 MDHEN and CDR2 SYDVKM. The ends lost 3 bases at V and 0 bases at J; junction bases unmatched: 7. DNA of the CDR3: TGTGCCAGCAGTTTCGGACTAGCGGGCCTAAGCTCCTACAATGAGCAGTTCTTC. This sequence encodes CASSFGLAGLSSYNEQFF.

This chain uses TRBV25-1 with TRBJ2-3; D tentatively reads TRBD1 or TRBD2 (6 bases each). The CDR3 is made up of 12 amino acids. V lost 5 bases and J 6 bases, leaving 9 bases between the germline ends. Germline CDR1 reads MGHDK; CDR2 reads SYGVNS. The CDR3 protein is CASSRGVDTQYF. CDR3 bases: TGTGCCAGCAGTAGGGGGGTGGATACGCAGTATTTT. Full variable domain (missing parts from reference TRBV25-1 and TRBJ2-3): EADIYQTPRYLVIGTGKKITLECSQTMGHDKMYWYQQDPGMELHLIHYSYGVNSTEKGDLSSESTVSRIRTEHFPLTLESARPSHTSQYLCASSRGVDTQYFGPGTRLTVL.

The rearrangement links TRBV18 to TRBJ1-2; D possibly corresponds to TRBD1 (6 bases). V was cut by 5 bases and J by 8 bases, with 21 bases left in between. The germline CDR1 and CDR2 sequences are KGHSH and LQKENI. There are 15 residues in the CDR3. For the CDR3, the DNA is TGTGCCAGCTCAGTTAGAGCGGGGGCTGATCAGGGCTACACCTTC. This translates into CASSVRAGADQGYTF.

V usage is TRBV5-6 and J usage is TRBJ1-1, with a possible D match to TRBD1 (6 bases). The V end was cut by 2 bases, the J end by 1 base, with 9 bases between. This CDR3 spans 14 amino acids. Germline V gene lookup returns CDR1 SGHDT and CDR2 YYEEEE. This chain's CDR3 is CASSFGQSNTEAFF. CDR3 sequence (DNA): TGTGCCAGCAGCTTCGGACAGTCGAACACTGAAGCTTTCTTT.

The V and J genes are TRBV30 and TRBJ1-4; D is unclear. V lost 2 bases and J 8 bases, leaving 12 bases between the germline ends. Per the germline V gene, CDR1 is GTSNPN and CDR2 is SVGIG (reference sequence). CDR3 length: 13 amino acids. CDR3: CAWSPYLGEKLFF. As DNA, the CDR3 is TGTGCCTGGAGTCCGTACTTGGGGGAAAAACTGTTTTTT.

This chain joins TRBV13 and TRBJ2-7; D not resolved. V lost 5 bases and J lost 3, with 11 bases in between. Germline CDR1 is PRHDT and CDR2 is FYEKMQ (reference sequence). The CDR3 runs 13 residues. The CDR3 coding sequence is TGTGCCAGCAGCCCCCGGTTACACTACGAGCAGTACTTC. Its translation is CASSPRLHYEQYF. Drawing the rest from reference TRBV13 and TRBJ2-7, the complete variable domain is AAGVIQSPRHLIKEKRETATLKCYPIPRHDTVYWYQQGPGQDPQFLISFYEKMQSDKGSIPDRFSAQQFSDYHSELNMSSLELGDSALYFCASSPRLHYEQYFGPGTRLTVT.

This clone was seen a single time. The rearrangement uses TRBV18 and TRBJ2-1; 10 nucleotides agree with TRBD2. With V trimmed by 5 bases and J by 2 bases, 12 bases remained unmatched. This CDR3 contains 18 residues. Per the germline V gene, CDR1 is KGHSH and CDR2 is LQKENI. The CDR3 DNA is TGTGCCAGCTCAATTCCTAGCGGGGGCACCCCTACCTACAATGAGCAGTTCTTC. Translated, it gives CASSIPSGGTPTYNEQFF. Looking up the rest from reference TRBV18 and TRBJ2-1 gives the full variable domain: NAGVMQNPRHLVRRRGQEARLRCSPMKGHSHVYWYRQLPEEGLKFMVYLQKENIIDESGMPKERFSAEFPKEGPSILRIQQVVRGDSAAYFCASSIPSGGTPTYNEQFFGPGTRLTVL.

V usage is TRBV9 and J usage is TRBJ2-1; D not certain. CDR3 length: 17 residues. The V gene's germline CDR1 is SGDLS and CDR2 YYNGEE. V was cut by 0 bases and J by 4 bases, with 17 bases left in between. The CDR3 here is CASSVGPREGLYNEQFF. The CDR3, as DNA: TGTGCCAGCAGCGTAGGGCCAAGGGAAGGCTTATACAATGAGCAGTTCTTC. Together with reference TRBV9 and TRBJ2-1, the CDR3 gives the full variable domain: DSGVTQTPKHLITATGQRVTLRCSPRSGDLSVYWYQQSLDQGLQFLIQYYNGEERAKGNILERFSAQQFPDLHSELNLSSLELGDSALYFCASSVGPREGLYNEQFFGPGTRLTVL.

The chain uses TRBV4-1 and TRBJ2-2; the D gene is possibly TRBD1 (6 bases). Germline V CDR1 and CDR2: MGHRA, YSYEKL. The CDR3 is made up of 16 amino acids. V lost 4 bases and J lost 6, with 18 bases in between. The CDR3 sequence is CASSRPTGIGSGELFF. CDR3 bases: TGCGCCAGCAGCCGACCAACAGGGATTGGTTCCGGGGAGCTGTTTTTT.